These 3 T cell receptor beta chains share one sample of origin, sequenced in a study of identical twins. Using its own MiXCR run on the 5' RACE reads, TCRdb lists one record per CDR3 protein. The table includes 300,000 to 400,000 distinct CDR3 sequences, roughly 9% detected once. Sample: naive T cells sorted from blood. The receptors were gathered from a woman aged 45-65 years in good health.

This clonotype was seen a few times. In DNA form, the CDR3 reads TGCGCCAGCAGCTACGTGCCGAACGAGGATACGCAGTATTTT. It codes for CASSYVPNEDTQYF. V gene TRBV5-1 combines with J gene TRBJ2-3; no reliable D call. The V end lost 3 bases, the J end lost 6 bases, and 14 bases lay between the germline ends. The CDR3 extends over 14 amino acids. The V gene's germline CDR1 is SGHRS and CDR2 YFSETQ.

This clonotype has only a few counts. The rearrangement joins TRBV12-3 or TRBV12-4 to TRBJ2-3; the D is unclear. This CDR3 comprises 15 residues. V dropped 5 bases and J dropped 2 bases, with 14 bases sitting between them. CDR3: CASSGLVGSTDTQYF. Written as DNA, the CDR3 is TGTGCCAGCAGTGGGCTGGTGGGATCCACAGATACGCAGTATTTT.

The rearrangement uses TRBV6-5 and TRBJ2-3; D remains unclear. CDR1 and CDR2 (germline): MNHEY, SVGAGI. Deletions cut 6 bases from V and 2 bases from J, with 15 bases between. The CDR3 has 15 amino acids. CDR3 coding DNA: TGTGCCAGCAGCCGGACGGATGGCCCCACAGATACGCAGTATTTT. Its protein is CASSRTDGPTDTQYF.